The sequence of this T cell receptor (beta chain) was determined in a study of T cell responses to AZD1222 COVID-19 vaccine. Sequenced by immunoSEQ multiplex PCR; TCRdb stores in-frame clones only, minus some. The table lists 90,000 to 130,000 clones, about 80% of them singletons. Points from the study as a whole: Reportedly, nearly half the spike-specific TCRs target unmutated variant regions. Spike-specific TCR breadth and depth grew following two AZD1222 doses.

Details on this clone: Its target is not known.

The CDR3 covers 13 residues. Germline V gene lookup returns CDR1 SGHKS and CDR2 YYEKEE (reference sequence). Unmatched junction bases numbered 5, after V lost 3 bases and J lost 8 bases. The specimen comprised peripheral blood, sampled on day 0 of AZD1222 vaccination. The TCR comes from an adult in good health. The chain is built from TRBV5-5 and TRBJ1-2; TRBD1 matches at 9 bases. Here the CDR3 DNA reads TGTGCCAGCAGCTGGGACAGGGCCGTCGGCTACACCTTC. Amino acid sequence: CASSWDRAVGYTF.